Each of the 15 T cell receptor beta chains below was sequenced from the same sample in a study of T cells in Graves' hyperthyroidism and ophthalmopathy. TCR beta CDR3 region amplification was performed from RNA transcripts. HTBI primers were used for first-round RT-PCR of the TCR CDR3. One entry per CDR3 protein, called by TCRdb with MiXCR from the multiplex PCR reads. Here the sample spans a few hundred thousand distinct CDR3 sequences, 15% to 19% being singletons. Sequenced sample: blood. Receptor source: a woman aged 25 to 39 with Graves' hyperthyroidism.

Ten or more counts support this clonotype. The chain carries TRBV12-3 or TRBV12-4 and TRBJ2-1; D gene ambiguous. There are 12 residues in the CDR3. Deletions cut 7 bases from V and 4 bases from J, with 8 bases between. The DNA of the CDR3 is TGTGCCAGCACCCTAGATTACAATGAGCAGTTCTTC. It is translated as CASTLDYNEQFF.

This clonotype was counted ten times or more. This chain connects TRBV2 to TRBJ2-7, with no clear D. V gave up 0 bases and J gave up 2 bases, with 8 bases separating them. Germline-derived CDR1 and CDR2 are SNHLY and FYNNEI. This CDR3 spans 14 amino acids. The CDR3 loop is CASSEAGPTYEQYF. The CDR3 coding sequence is TGTGCCAGCAGTGAAGCGGGCCCTACCTACGAGCAGTACTTC.

There are a few counts of this clonotype. The chain links TRBV29-1 to TRBJ2-3, with 10 bases matching TRBD1. Germline V CDR1 and CDR2: SQVTM, ANQGSEA. The V and J ends lost 4 bases and 2 bases, in that order; junction bases with no gene match: 3. The CDR3 length is 14 residues. CDR3: CSVVGTGVTDTQYF. The CDR3, as DNA: TGCAGCGTTGTAGGGACAGGGGTCACAGATACGCAGTATTTT.

The chain joins TRBV29-1 to TRBJ2-1; perhaps TRBD1 as D (5 bases). Trimming pared 3 bases from V and 0 bases from J, leaving 9 bases between. CDR1 and CDR2 from the germline V gene are SQVTM and ANQGSEA. The CDR3 is 14 amino acids. The CDR3 sequence: CSVDTGDSYNEQFF. The CDR3 coding sequence is TGCAGCGTTGACACAGGAGACTCCTACAATGAGCAGTTCTTC.

This clonotype has a count of ten or more. The genes are TRBV30 and TRBJ1-6; D ambiguous. The CDR3 is made up of 13 amino acids. Trimming shortened V by 3 bases and J by 5 bases, and 8 bases separated the two germline ends. Per the germline V gene, CDR1 is GTSNPN and CDR2 is SVGIG (reference sequence). In nucleotides, the CDR3 is TGTGCCTGGAGCGGCCTGAATAATTCACCCCTCCACTTT. It encodes CAWSGLNNSPLHF.

The gene calls are TRBV19 and TRBJ2-5, with 10 bases lining up with TRBD2. In germline, CDR1 is LNHDA, CDR2 SQIVND (reference sequence). The CDR3 sequence is 15 residues long. The V segment lost 3 bases and the J segment 5 bases; nucleotides outside the gene matches: 6. The CDR3 sequence is CASSMSGRASETQYF. The CDR3, as DNA: TGTGCCAGTAGTATGAGCGGGAGGGCCTCGGAGACCCAGTACTTC.

This clonotype has a handful of counts. This chain uses TRBV6-5 with TRBJ1-3, with D tentatively TRBD1 (5 bases). The V end lost 2 bases, the J end lost 0 bases, and 5 bases lay between the germline ends. Germline V gene lookup returns CDR1 MNHEY and CDR2 SVGAGI. This CDR3 spans 14 amino acids. The CDR3 loop reads CASSYDSSGNTIYF. The CDR3 nucleotides are TGTGCCAGCAGTTACGACAGCTCTGGAAACACCATATATTTT.

The V and J genes are TRBV6-1 and TRBJ1-5; perhaps TRBD1 as D (6 bases). The CDR3 is 14 amino acids. V gave up 6 bases and J gave up 4 bases, with 13 bases separating them. From germline, CDR1 is MNHNS and CDR2 SASEGT. The CDR3 bases are TGTGCCAGCAGAAGGGGGGACCGGAATCAGCCCCAGCATTTT. This encodes CASRRGDRNQPQHF.

This clonotype was counted between two and nine times. The DNA for the CDR3 is TGTGCCAGCACTATTGGGGCGGGTTGGGGTGAGCAGTTCTTC. Amino acid sequence: CASTIGAGWGEQFF. The chain employs TRBV6-1 and TRBJ2-1; D may match TRBD1 or TRBD2 (5 bases each). This CDR3 comprises 14 residues. The V end lost 7 bases, the J end lost 9 bases, and 19 bases lay between the germline ends. Germline V gene lookup returns CDR1 MNHNS and CDR2 SASEGT.

This clonotype was counted many times. The gene calls are TRBV12-3 or TRBV12-4 and TRBJ1-1; D gene uncertain. V gave up 6 bases and J gave up 10 bases, with 15 bases separating them. The CDR3 extends over 12 amino acids. The chain's CDR3 is CASSPGSRGAFF. Written as DNA, the CDR3 is TGTGCCAGCAGCCCTGGATCACGGGGAGCTTTCTTT.

In its sample, this clonotype was seen many times. This rearrangement joins TRBV7-2 to TRBJ2-3; weak D call: TRBD2 (5 bases). The CDR3 contains 16 residues. Trimming pared 5 bases from V and 2 bases from J, leaving 17 bases between. In germline, CDR1 is SGHTA, CDR2 FQGNSA. CDR3 sequence (DNA): TGTGCCAGCAGCCCAGGACTCGACGGGTACACAGATACGCAGTATTTT. Translation gives CASSPGLDGYTDTQYF.

This chain connects TRBV7-2 to TRBJ2-7; 14 bases line up with TRBD2. Trimming took 5 bases from V and 7 from J; bases not matched to a gene: 7. The CDR3 is made up of 15 amino acids. The germline gives CDR1 SGHTA, CDR2 FQGNSA. The CDR3 region is CASSTGLAGVREQYF. CDR3 coding DNA: TGTGCCAGCAGCACGGGACTAGCGGGAGTAAGAGAGCAGTACTTC.

This clonotype was found a few times. V usage is TRBV27 and J usage is TRBJ1-1; D is unresolved. V was pared by 6 bases and J by 0 bases, with 20 bases between. Germline V gene sequence: CDR1 MNHEY, CDR2 SMNVEV (reference sequence). CDR3 size: 17 residues. This CDR3 is CASRPGRSATMNTEAFF. The DNA for the CDR3 is TGTGCCAGCAGACCCGGACGGTCTGCGACCATGAACACTGAAGCTTTCTTT.

This clonotype has at least ten counts. The chain couples TRBV11-2 to TRBJ2-2; D is ambiguous. From germline, CDR1 is SGHAT and CDR2 FQNNGV. There are 16 residues in the CDR3. Trimming removed 1 base from V and 6 bases from J, with 15 bases in between. CDR3 nucleotide sequence: TGTGCCAGCAGCTTAGTGGCGTCCCGTGTCTCCGGGGAGCTGTTTTTT. Protein: CASSLVASRVSGELFF.

This sequence joins TRBV19 and TRBJ2-7, with 9 bases aligning to TRBD2. The CDR3 has 16 amino acids. Germline CDR1 reads LNHDA; CDR2 reads SQIVND (reference sequence). V lost 4 bases to trimming and J lost 3 bases; unmatched junction nucleotides: 10. CDR3 bases: TGTGCCAGTAGTAGCGGGAGGGATCCGGGACGCTACGAGCAGTACTTC. Translated, it gives CASSSGRDPGRYEQYF.